The next 27 T cell receptor beta chains were all read from a single sample in a study of post-analysis software for immune sequencing data. Study-level findings and limits: Patients had higher frequencies than controls of five TRBV segments, including TRBV5-6, TRBV5-1 and TRBV20-1.

Built from TCR beta cDNA, the libraries had unique molecular identifiers in them. TCRdb redid the calling of the PCR reads with MiXCR, one entry per CDR3 protein. The sample has roughly 170,000 distinct CDR3 sequences, approximately 30% seen once. These receptors lack a known antigen. The material sequenced was blood. The receptor set was obtained from a girl between 10 and 17 years old with multiple sclerosis.

The CDR3, as DNA: TGTGCCAGCAGTTTAAGGGGACTGGGGATCTACGAGCAGTACTTC. Amino acids: CASSLRGLGIYEQYF. The chain links TRBV12-3 or TRBV12-4 to TRBJ2-7; tentative D call: TRBD2 (6 bases). V lost 2 bases and J 3 bases, leaving 14 bases between the germline ends. CDR3 length: 15 residues.

V gene TRBV6-2 or TRBV6-3 combines with J gene TRBJ1-2; D is ambiguous. The germline V gene has CDR1 MNHEY and CDR2 SVGEGT. V lost 10 bases to trimming and J lost 4 bases, with 13 bases between them. This CDR3 is built from 12 residues. CDR3: CANTDRFYGYTF. The CDR3 DNA sequence: TGTGCCAACACCGATCGTTTCTATGGCTACACCTTC.

This clonotype has a single count. This may be a read error: a much more frequent sequence differs by one nucleotide. The chain employs TRBV29-1 and TRBJ2-6; D is undetermined. CDR3 length equals 15 residues. Germline values: CDR1 SQVTM, CDR2 ANQGSEA. CDR3 residues: CSIEEVGSGANVLTF. CDR3 bases: TGCAGCATTGAAGAGGTTGGGTCTGGGGCCAACGTCCTGACTTTC.

This clonotype has a count of ten or more. The chain joins TRBV7-2 to TRBJ2-1; 12 bases map to TRBD2. The CDR3 totals 16 residues. CDR1 SGHTA and CDR2 FQGNSA come from the germline V gene. The V gene end was trimmed by 5 bases and the J gene end by 6 bases; junction bases not matched to a gene: 8. The CDR3, as DNA: TGTGCCAGCAGCCTCCTGGGACTAGCGGGTTTCAATGAGCAGTTCTTC. The encoded protein is CASSLLGLAGFNEQFF.

The chain links TRBV7-2 to TRBJ2-3; TRBD1 agrees at 7 bases. V was clipped by 1 base and J by 8 bases; unmatched bases: 9. CDR3 size: 15 residues. Per germline, CDR1 SGHTA and CDR2 FQGNSA. The CDR3 loop reads CASSLEGAGGVTQYF. CDR3 coding DNA: TGTGCCAGCAGCTTAGAAGGCGCAGGGGGAGTTACGCAGTATTTT.

This clonotype has a count of ten or more. The chain joins TRBV24-1 to TRBJ2-3; D is possibly TRBD2 (5 bases). Germline CDR1 reads KGHDR; CDR2 reads SFDVKD. This CDR3 has 13 residues. V dropped 9 bases and J dropped 1 base, with 10 bases sitting between them. Here the CDR3 reads CATSPGGTDTQYF. In nucleotides, the CDR3 is TGTGCCACCTCCCCCGGGGGCACAGATACGCAGTATTTT.

As concerns this clonotype: It may be a read error: a sequence one base away is much more abundant. Here the CDR3 omits its conserved ending phenylalanine or tryptophan, so a read error is the likely source. CDR3 nucleotides: TGTGCCAGCAGTGAAGCGCTTATGGGACAGGTGGGCTACGAGCAGTACTGC. It yields the protein CASSEALMGQVGYEQYC. This rearrangement joins TRBV6-1 to TRBJ2-7; 8 nucleotides line up with TRBD1. The germline V gene has CDR1 MNHNS and CDR2 SASEGT. The CDR3 is made up of 17 amino acids. V shed 0 bases, J shed 3 bases, and the junction held 10 bases outside the gene matches.

The V call is TRBV11-2, the J call TRBJ1-2; D is undetermined. CDR1 SGHAT and CDR2 FQNNGV come from the germline V gene. The CDR3 extends over 13 amino acids. V lost 3 bases and J lost 3, with 8 bases in between. The chain's CDR3 is CASSFPMDYGYTF. The CDR3 nucleotides are TGTGCCAGCAGCTTTCCCATGGACTATGGCTACACCTTC.

This clonotype was observed at least ten times. The chain uses TRBV4-1 and TRBJ2-7; D is possibly TRBD2 (6 bases). Germline V gene data show CDR1 as MGHRA and CDR2 as YSYEKL. This CDR3 spans 16 amino acids. Trimming cost V 0 bases and J 0 bases, with 12 bases left between them. The CDR3 region is CASSQDNGGNSYEQYF. CDR3 DNA sequence: TGCGCCAGCAGCCAAGATAATGGCGGGAACTCCTACGAGCAGTACTTC.

Worth noting for this clonotype: A much larger clone sits a single nucleotide away, making a read error possible. CDR3 sequence reads: CATSIDWQTQYF. CDR3 nucleotide sequence: TGTGCCACCAGCATCGACTGGCAGACCCAGTACTTC. This rearrangement joins TRBV15 to TRBJ2-7; D is ambiguous. The J call could be wrong; TRBJ2-5 is a better fit for the DNA end. Looked up from germline, CDR1 is LNHNV and CDR2 is YYDKDF (reference sequence). This CDR3 is 12 amino acids long.

Note on this clonotype: One base away lies a much larger clone, so this may be a sequencing read error. The J gene is TRBJ2-5, the V gene TRBV7-9, with 13 positions matching TRBD2. Per germline, CDR1 SEHNR and CDR2 FQNEAQ (reference sequence). The CDR3 runs 17 residues. V dropped 7 bases and J dropped 11; count of bases not matched to a gene: 19. CDR3 residues: CASTQQPGLAGYNEQYF. CDR3 in DNA: TGTGCCAGCACTCAGCAACCGGGACTAGCGGGATACAATGAGCAGTACTTC.

This clonotype has a count of ten or more. V and J are TRBV10-3 and TRBJ2-6; TRBD1 agrees at 11 bases. This CDR3 comprises 15 residues. The germline CDR1 and CDR2 sequences are ENHRY and SYGVKD. The trim removed 5 bases at V and 13 bases at J, leaving 10 bases unmatched. The CDR3 DNA reads TGTGCCATCAGTAATGCTGGACAGGGGGCTGGGGTCCTGACTTTC. This gives the protein CAISNAGQGAGVLTF.

Comment on this clonotype: A single base separates this from a much larger clone, so it may be a read error. The rearrangement uses TRBV6-6 and TRBJ2-1; D remains unclear. Trimming took off 2 bases at V and 8 bases at J, with 4 bases between the two ends. This CDR3 is 11 amino acids long. The germline CDR1 and CDR2 sequences are MNHNY and SVGAGI (reference sequence). The CDR3 region is CASSYVDEQFF. CDR3 coding DNA: TGTGCCAGCAGTTACGTGGATGAGCAGTTCTTC.

This chain connects TRBV6-5 to TRBJ2-7, with 7 bases matching TRBD2. This CDR3 region has 14 residues. Germline trimming cut 6 bases from V and 3 bases from J; bases unmatched to any gene: 8. Germline CDR1 reads MNHEY; CDR2 reads SVGAGI. CDR3 nucleotide sequence: TGTGCCAGCAGGCAGGGAGGGCCCGTCTACGAGCAGTACTTC. Translated, it gives CASRQGGPVYEQYF.

This clonotype was seen more than once but under ten times. This sequence joins TRBV5-1 and TRBJ2-6; D is uncertain. CDR3 length: 17 residues. The V and J ends lost 0 bases and 0 bases respectively, with 10 bases between them. In germline, CDR1 is SGHRS, CDR2 YFSETQ. The CDR3 here is CASSLDGPTSGANVLTF. The CDR3, as DNA: TGCGCCAGCAGCTTGGACGGACCAACCTCTGGGGCCAACGTCCTGACTTTC. The full variable domain, completed using reference TRBV5-1 and TRBJ2-6, is KAGVTQTPRYLIKTRGQQVTLSCSPISGHRSVSWYQQTPGQGLQFLFEYFSETQRNKGNFPGRFSGRQFSNSRSEMNVSTLELGDSALYLCASSLDGPTSGANVLTFGAGSRLTVL.

This clonotype has only a few counts. The rearrangement uses TRBV5-6 and TRBJ1-2; 8 nucleotides line up with TRBD1. Per the germline V gene, CDR1 is SGHDT and CDR2 is YYEEEE. This CDR3 is built from 15 residues. J gave up 5 bases and V 4 bases, and 10 bases lay outside the gene matches. CDR3 in amino acids: CASSPVGRDRYGYTF. The CDR3 DNA reads TGTGCCAGCAGCCCCGTGGGGCGGGACAGGTATGGCTACACCTTC.

About this clonotype: This may be a read error, as it is one base from a much larger clone. The rearrangement uses TRBV5-1 and TRBJ2-7, with D hard to call. This CDR3 has 15 residues. The V and J ends lost 3 bases and 1 base respectively, with 14 bases between them. Germline CDR1 is SGHRS and CDR2 is YFSETQ. Here the CDR3 reads CASSSGGVGSYEQYF. For the CDR3, the DNA is TGCGCCAGCAGCTCAGGTGGGGTCGGGTCCTACGAGCAGTACTTC.

Ten or more counts support this clonotype. The rearrangement uses TRBV6-5 and TRBJ2-2; D is unclear. Germline V gives CDR1 MNHEY, CDR2 SVGAGI. V lost 5 bases, J lost 0 bases, and 7 bases lay in between. The CDR3 is made up of 14 amino acids. CDR3 DNA: TGTGCCAGCAGTCCTGCTTCGAACACCGGGGAGCTGTTTTTT. Protein: CASSPASNTGELFF.

V usage is TRBV3-1 and J usage is TRBJ1-1, with D unclear. The CDR3 covers 16 residues. Germline V gives CDR1 LGHDT, CDR2 YNNKEL (reference sequence). The V end lost 5 bases, the J end lost 1 base, and 17 bases lay between the germline ends. CDR3 DNA: TGTGCCAGCAGCATGTCCGGGCTCGGAGGGAACACTGAAGCTTTCTTT. Its translation: CASSMSGLGGNTEAFF. The complete variable domain, with remaining parts taken from reference TRBV3-1 and TRBJ1-1, reads DTAVSQTPKYLVTQMGNDKSIKCEQNLGHDTMYWYKQDSKKFLKIMFSYNNKELIINETVPNRFSPKSPDKAHLNLHINSLELGDSAVYFCASSMSGLGGNTEAFFGQGTRLTVV.

This clonotype was found many times. The chain employs TRBV10-1 and TRBJ1-1; a possible D gene is TRBD1 (6 bases). Per the germline V gene, CDR1 is WNHNN and CDR2 is SYGVQD (reference sequence). The CDR3 totals 18 residues. V dropped 4 bases and J dropped 0 bases, with 21 bases sitting between them. The CDR3 protein is CASSATGLRDPMNTEAFF. In DNA form, the CDR3 reads TGCGCCAGCAGTGCGACAGGCCTTAGGGACCCGATGAACACTGAAGCTTTCTTT.

Only a few counts were recorded for this clonotype. This chain connects TRBV5-1 to TRBJ1-1, with D possibly matching TRBD1 (5 bases). V lost 0 bases and J 8 bases, leaving 20 bases between the germline ends. This CDR3 spans 16 amino acids. Germline V CDR1 and CDR2: SGHRS, YFSETQ. The CDR3 DNA is TGCGCCAGCAGCTTGGAGGCGGTCGGACATGAAGACGAAGCTTTCTTT. Encoded protein: CASSLEAVGHEDEAFF.

The chain uses TRBV6-5 and TRBJ2-5, with D uncertain. This CDR3 has 14 residues. V shed 3 bases and J shed 2 bases, with 10 bases lying between them. Germline CDR1 MNHEY, CDR2 SVGAGI. The CDR3 sequence: CASSYIFGQETQYF. As DNA, the CDR3 is TGTGCCAGCAGTTATATTTTTGGGCAAGAGACCCAGTACTTC.

The gene calls are TRBV29-1 and TRBJ1-1, with 8 nucleotides matching TRBD1. CDR1 is SQVTM, CDR2 ANQGSEA, per germline. This CDR3 is built from 16 residues. The ends lost 6 bases at V and 5 bases at J; junction bases unmatched: 17. Here the CDR3 reads CSVGQEFLDRGTEAFF. CDR3 DNA: TGCAGCGTCGGCCAAGAATTTTTAGACAGGGGTACTGAAGCTTTCTTT. Combining the CDR3 with reference TRBV29-1 and TRBJ1-1 gives the whole variable domain SAVISQKPSRDICQRGTSLTIQCQVDSQVTMMFWYRQQPGQSLTLIATANQGSEATYESGFVIDKFPISRPNLTFSTLTVSNMSPEDSSIYLCSVGQEFLDRGTEAFFGQGTRLTVV.

This clonotype was observed at least ten times. This sequence joins TRBV9 and TRBJ2-3; possibly TRBD2 for D (6 bases). This CDR3 spans 17 amino acids. In germline, CDR1 is SGDLS, CDR2 YYNGEE. Between the trimmed V and J ends, which lost 0 bases and 4 bases, there was a span of 18 bases. CDR3 loop: CASSVAGTPTGSDTQYF. CDR3 sequence (DNA): TGTGCCAGCAGCGTAGCCGGGACTCCTACCGGGTCAGATACGCAGTATTTT.

The sample holds one count of this clonotype. This chain joins TRBV7-3 and TRBJ2-1, with D possibly matching TRBD2 (5 bases). The V end lost 2 bases, the J end lost 4 bases, and 15 bases lay between the germline ends. CDR1 and CDR2 (germline): SGHTA, FQGTGA. The CDR3 sequence is 16 residues long. The CDR3 DNA follows: TGTGCCAGCAGCTTAGGAGTGGGAGTAACTTACAATGAGCAGTTCTTC. Translating it yields CASSLGVGVTYNEQFF. Variable domain in full (rest from reference TRBV7-3 and TRBJ2-1): GAGVSQTPSNKVTEKGKYVELRCDPISGHTALYWYRQSLGQGPEFLIYFQGTGAADDSGLPNDRFFAVRPEGSVSTLKIQRTERGDSAVYLCASSLGVGVTYNEQFFGPGTRLTVL.

This clonotype was found a few times. The chain is built from TRBV2 and TRBJ2-7; D unresolved. The V gene's germline CDR1 is SNHLY and CDR2 FYNNEI. The ends were cut back, 8 bases at V and 1 base at J, with 9 bases in the middle. CDR3 length: 12 amino acids. CDR3 DNA sequence: TGTGCCAGCGATGCGGAATCCTACGAGCAGTACTTC. Translated, it gives CASDAESYEQYF.

This clonotype occurred once. An end of the junction does not agree with germline; a read error may underlie this. The J gene is TRBJ2-7, the V gene TRBV10-3; a possible D gene is TRBD1 (5 bases). The CDR3 runs 12 residues. Germline V CDR1 and CDR2: ENHRY, SYGVKD. CDR3 amino acids: CAISEPRGERYF. CDR3 sequence (DNA): TGTGCCATCAGTGAGCCTAGGGGCGAGCGGTACTTC.